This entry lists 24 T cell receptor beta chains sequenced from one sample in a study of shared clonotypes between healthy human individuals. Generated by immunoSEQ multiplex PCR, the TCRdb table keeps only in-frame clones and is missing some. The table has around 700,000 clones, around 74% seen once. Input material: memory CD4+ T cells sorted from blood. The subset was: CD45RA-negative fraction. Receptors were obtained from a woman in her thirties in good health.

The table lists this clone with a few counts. The CDR3 bases are TGTGCCAGTAGTATCTCGGTGAACACTGAAGCTTTCTTT. Translated, it gives CASSISVNTEAFF. V and J are TRBV19 and TRBJ1-1; D call uncertain. Germline CDR1 reads LNHDA; CDR2 reads SQIVND (reference sequence). V was clipped by 3 bases and J by 0 bases, with 5 bases between them. The CDR3 length is 13 residues. Full variable domain (rest looked up from reference TRBV19 and TRBJ1-1): DGGITQSPKYLFRKEGQNVTLSCEQNLNHDAMYWYRQDPGQGLRLIYYSQIVNDFQKGDIAEGYSVSREKKESFPLTVTSAQKNPTAFYLCASSISVNTEAFFGQGTRLTVV.

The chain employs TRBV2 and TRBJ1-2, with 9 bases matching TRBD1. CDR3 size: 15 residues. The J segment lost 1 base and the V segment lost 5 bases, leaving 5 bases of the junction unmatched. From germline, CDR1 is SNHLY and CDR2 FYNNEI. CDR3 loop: CASSKTGGNNYGYTF. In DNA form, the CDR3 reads TGTGCCAGCAGTAAAACAGGGGGCAATAACTATGGCTACACCTTC. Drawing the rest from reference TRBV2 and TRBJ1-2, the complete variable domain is EPEVTQTPSHQVTQMGQEVILRCVPISNHLYFYWYRQILGQKVEFLVSFYNNEISEKSEIFDDQFSVERPDGSNFTLKIRSTKLEDSAMYFCASSKTGGNNYGYTFGSGTRLTVV.

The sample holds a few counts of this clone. The CDR3 loop is CASISGRYATNEKLFF. The CDR3 DNA is TGTGCCAGCATTAGCGGACGCTATGCAACTAATGAAAAACTGTTTTTT. The chain joins TRBV25-1 to TRBJ1-4; D unclear. Trimming stripped 7 bases from V and 0 bases from J, with 15 bases between. The CDR3 contains 16 residues. CDR1 MGHDK and CDR2 SYGVNS come from the germline V gene. Drawing the rest from reference TRBV25-1 and TRBJ1-4, the complete variable domain is EADIYQTPRYLVIGTGKKITLECSQTMGHDKMYWYQQDPGMELHLIHYSYGVNSTEKGDLSSESTVSRIRTEHFPLTLESARPSHTSQYLCASISGRYATNEKLFFGSGTQLSVL.

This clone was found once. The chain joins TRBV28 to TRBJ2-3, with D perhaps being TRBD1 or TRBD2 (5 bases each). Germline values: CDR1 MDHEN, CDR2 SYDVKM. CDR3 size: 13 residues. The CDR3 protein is CAHGGRVRDTQYF. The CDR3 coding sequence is TGTGCTCATGGGGGTAGAGTTAGAGATACGCAGTATTTT. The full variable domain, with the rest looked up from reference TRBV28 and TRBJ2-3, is DVKVTQSSRYLVKRTGEKVFLECVQDMDHENMFWYRQDPGLGLRLIYFSYDVKMKEKGDIPEGYSVSREKKERFSLILESASTNQTSMYLCAHGGRVRDTQYFGPGTRLTVL.

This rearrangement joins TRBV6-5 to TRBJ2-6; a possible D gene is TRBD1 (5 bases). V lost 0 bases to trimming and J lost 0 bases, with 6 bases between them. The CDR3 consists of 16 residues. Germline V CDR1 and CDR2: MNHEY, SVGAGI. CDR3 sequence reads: CASSYSDTSGANVLTF. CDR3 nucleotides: TGTGCCAGCAGTTACTCGGACACCTCTGGGGCCAACGTCCTGACTTTC.

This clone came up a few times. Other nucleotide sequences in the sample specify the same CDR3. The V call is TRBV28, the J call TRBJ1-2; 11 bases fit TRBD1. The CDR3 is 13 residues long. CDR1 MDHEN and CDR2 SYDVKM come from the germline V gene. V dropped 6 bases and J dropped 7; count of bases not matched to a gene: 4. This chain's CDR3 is CASSSGQGGGYTF. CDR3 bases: TGTGCCAGCAGCTCGGGACAGGGGGGTGGCTACACCTTC.

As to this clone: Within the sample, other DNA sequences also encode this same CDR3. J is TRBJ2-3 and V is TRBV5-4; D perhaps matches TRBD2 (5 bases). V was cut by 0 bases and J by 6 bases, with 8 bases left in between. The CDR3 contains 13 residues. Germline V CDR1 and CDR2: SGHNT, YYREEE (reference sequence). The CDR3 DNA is TGTGCCAGCAGCTTGGGGGGAGAGGATACGCAGTATTTT. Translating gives CASSLGGEDTQYF.

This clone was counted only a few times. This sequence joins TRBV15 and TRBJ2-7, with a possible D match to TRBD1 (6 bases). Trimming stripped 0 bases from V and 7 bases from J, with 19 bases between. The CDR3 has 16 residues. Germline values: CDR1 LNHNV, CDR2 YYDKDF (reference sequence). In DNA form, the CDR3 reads TGTGCCACCAGCAGAGATTTTGGGCAGGGGTTGGGGGAGCAGTACTTC. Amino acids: CATSRDFGQGLGEQYF.

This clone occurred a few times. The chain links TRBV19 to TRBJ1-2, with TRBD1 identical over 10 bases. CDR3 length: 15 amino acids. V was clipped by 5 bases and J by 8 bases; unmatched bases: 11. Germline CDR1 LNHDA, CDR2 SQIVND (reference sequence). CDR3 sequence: CASSPRTGGGQGYTF. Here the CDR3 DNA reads TGTGCCAGTAGTCCACGGACAGGGGGAGGTCAAGGCTACACCTTC.

The CDR3 coding sequence is TGTGCCAGCACCGGTCGGAGCAATCAAGAGACCCAGTACTTC. Its protein is CASTGRSNQETQYF. V usage is TRBV6-1 and J usage is TRBJ2-5; D unresolved. The V gene's germline CDR1 is MNHNS and CDR2 SASEGT. Trimming left V 7 bases short and J 2 bases short, with 14 bases between. This CDR3 has 14 amino acids.

The CDR3: CAIQGMDEQFF. The CDR3 DNA sequence: TGTGCCATACAGGGGATGGATGAGCAGTTCTTC. The chain carries TRBV10-3 and TRBJ2-1, with 7 positions matching TRBD1. V gave up 9 bases and J gave up 8 bases; unmatched junction bases: 4. Germline CDR1 ENHRY, CDR2 SYGVKD. The CDR3 is 11 amino acids.

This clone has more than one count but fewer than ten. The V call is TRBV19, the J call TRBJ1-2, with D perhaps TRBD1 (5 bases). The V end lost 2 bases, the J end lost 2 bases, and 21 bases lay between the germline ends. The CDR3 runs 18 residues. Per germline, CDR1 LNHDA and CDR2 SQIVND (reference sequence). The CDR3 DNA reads TGTGCCAGTAGTATATTCCCCAACTCGGGACGGATCAACTATGGCTACACCTTC. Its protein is CASSIFPNSGRINYGYTF.

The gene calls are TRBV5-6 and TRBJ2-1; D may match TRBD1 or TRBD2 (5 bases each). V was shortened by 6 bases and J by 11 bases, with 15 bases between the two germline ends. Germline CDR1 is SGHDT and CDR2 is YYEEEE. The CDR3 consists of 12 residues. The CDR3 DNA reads TGTGCCAGCACCCGCCCGCCGGGACAGCAGTTCTTC. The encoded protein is CASTRPPGQQFF.

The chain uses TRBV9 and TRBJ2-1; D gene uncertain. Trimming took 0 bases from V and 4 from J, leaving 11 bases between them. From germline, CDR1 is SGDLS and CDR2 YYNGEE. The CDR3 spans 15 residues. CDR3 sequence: CASSVEAAPYNEQFF. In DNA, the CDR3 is TGTGCCAGCAGCGTAGAGGCAGCGCCGTACAATGAGCAGTTCTTC.

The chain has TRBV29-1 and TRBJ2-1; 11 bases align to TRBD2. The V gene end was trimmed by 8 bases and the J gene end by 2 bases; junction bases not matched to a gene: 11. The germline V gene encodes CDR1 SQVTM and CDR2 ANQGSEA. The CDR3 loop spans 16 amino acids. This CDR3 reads CSTGLAARPPYNEQFF. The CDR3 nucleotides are TGCAGCACGGGACTAGCGGCCCGACCCCCCTACAATGAGCAGTTCTTC.

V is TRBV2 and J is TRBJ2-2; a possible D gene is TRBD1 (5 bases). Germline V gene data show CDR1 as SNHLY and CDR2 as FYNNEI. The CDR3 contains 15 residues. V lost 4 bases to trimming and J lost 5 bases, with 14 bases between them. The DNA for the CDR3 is TGTGCCAGCAGTGGCGAAGGGGTCCTAACCGGGGAGCTGTTTTTT. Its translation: CASSGEGVLTGELFF.

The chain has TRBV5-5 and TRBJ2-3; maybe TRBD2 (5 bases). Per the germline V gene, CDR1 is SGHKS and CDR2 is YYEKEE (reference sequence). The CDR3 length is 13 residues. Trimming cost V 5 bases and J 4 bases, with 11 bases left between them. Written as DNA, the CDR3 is TGTGCCAGCAGGACCACTAGTTCAGATACGCAGTATTTT. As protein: CASRTTSSDTQYF.

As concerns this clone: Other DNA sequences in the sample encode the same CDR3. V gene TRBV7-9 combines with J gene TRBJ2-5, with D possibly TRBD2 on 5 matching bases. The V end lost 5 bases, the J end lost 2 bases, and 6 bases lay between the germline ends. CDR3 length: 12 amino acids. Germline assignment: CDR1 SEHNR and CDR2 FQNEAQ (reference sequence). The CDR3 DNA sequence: TGTGCCAGCAGCCGGGATCAAGAGACCCAGTACTTC. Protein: CASSRDQETQYF.

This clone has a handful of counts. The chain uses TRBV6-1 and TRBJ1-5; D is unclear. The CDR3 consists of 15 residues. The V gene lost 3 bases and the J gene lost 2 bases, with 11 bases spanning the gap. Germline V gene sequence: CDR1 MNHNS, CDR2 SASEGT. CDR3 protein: CASSEILRGNQPQHF. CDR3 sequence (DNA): TGTGCCAGCAGTGAGATCCTGAGGGGCAATCAGCCCCAGCATTTT.

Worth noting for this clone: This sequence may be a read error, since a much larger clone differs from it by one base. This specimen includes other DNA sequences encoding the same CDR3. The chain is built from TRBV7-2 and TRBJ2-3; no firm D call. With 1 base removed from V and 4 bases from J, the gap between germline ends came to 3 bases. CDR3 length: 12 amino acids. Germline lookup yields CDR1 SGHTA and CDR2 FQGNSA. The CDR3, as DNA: TGTGCCAGCAGCTTAGGGGCAGATACGCAGTATTTT. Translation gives CASSLGADTQYF.

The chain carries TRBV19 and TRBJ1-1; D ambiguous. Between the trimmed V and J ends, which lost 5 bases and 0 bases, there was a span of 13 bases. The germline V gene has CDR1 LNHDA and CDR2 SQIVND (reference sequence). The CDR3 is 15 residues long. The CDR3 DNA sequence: TGTGCCAGTAGTGTCGACCGACCGTTGAACACTGAAGCTTTCTTT. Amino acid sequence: CASSVDRPLNTEAFF.

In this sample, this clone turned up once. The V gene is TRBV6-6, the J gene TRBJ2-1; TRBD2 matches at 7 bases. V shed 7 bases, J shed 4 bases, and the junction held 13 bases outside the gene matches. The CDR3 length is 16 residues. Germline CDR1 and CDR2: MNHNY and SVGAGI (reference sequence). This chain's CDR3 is CASTLGGRGRYNEQFF. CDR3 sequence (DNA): TGTGCCAGCACGTTAGGTGGGCGGGGGAGATACAATGAGCAGTTCTTC.

CDR3 region: CASSSGGLNYGYTF. The CDR3 coding sequence is TGTGCCAGCAGTTCAGGGGGCCTGAACTATGGCTACACCTTC. The rearrangement uses TRBV2 and TRBJ1-2; 8 bases fit TRBD1. This CDR3 is built from 14 residues. The ends lost 5 bases at V and 2 bases at J; junction bases unmatched: 4. Per germline, CDR1 SNHLY and CDR2 FYNNEI.

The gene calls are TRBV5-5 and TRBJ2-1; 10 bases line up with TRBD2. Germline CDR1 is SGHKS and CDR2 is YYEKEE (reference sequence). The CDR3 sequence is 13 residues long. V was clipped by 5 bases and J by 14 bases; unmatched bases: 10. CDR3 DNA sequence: TGTGCCAGCAGAGGACTAGCGGAGTCAAAGGAGTTCTTC. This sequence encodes CASRGLAESKEFF.